The present T cell receptor beta chain was sequenced within a study of blood T cells in healthy people across ages. Study-wide results and limits: Because donor CMV status was unknown, expanded clonotype changes were possibly confounded. Donors of long life had a larger count of naive CD4+ cells and greater diversity than aged donors.

Germline assignment: CDR1 SGHDN and CDR2 FVKESK. The J segment lost 3 bases and the V segment lost 5 bases, leaving 11 bases of the junction unmatched. The CDR3 has 18 residues. A few counts support this clonotype. Antigen unknown. With a J-beta primer mix and a sample-barcoded 5' primer, a second PCR ran about 7 to 11 cycles. TCRdb independently ran MiXCR on the 5' RACE reads; one entry per CDR3 protein. The top ten clones hold around 4% of a sample with some 1,500,000 distinct CDR3 sequences, approximately 39% of them seen once. Sequenced input: blood. The receptor was derived from a woman aged 18 to 35 in good health. The V gene is TRBV14, the J gene TRBJ2-7, with 15 positions matching TRBD2. CDR3 nucleotides: TGTGCCAGCAGCGCGATGGGGACTAGCGGGAGGTCCCTCTACGAGCAGTACTTC. Protein product: CASSAMGTSGRSLYEQYF.